This T cell receptor (beta chain) was captured in a study of chemoradiotherapy in HPV16-positive cancers. Study-wide background: Functional T-cell assays on a couple of HPV16-positive patients' cells defined candidate HPV-specific clones and common TCR motifs. Points from the study as a whole: In HPV16-positive patients, HPV-responsive T-cell expansion tracked better recurrence-free survival. Candidate HPV-specific clones and E7-related TCR motifs grew in tumor during treatment.

Profiling relied on immunoSEQ multiplex PCR, and the TCRdb table lists in-frame clones only, not all of them. The data hold 9,000 to 15,000 clones, with under 80% observed a single time. This clone was seen a handful of times. Its cognate antigen is unknown. Samples were taken several times over chemoradiotherapy. CDR3 length: 11 residues. The V gene lost 5 bases and the J gene lost 8 bases, with 7 bases spanning the gap. Germline CDR1 is MNHNS and CDR2 is SASEGT. This receptor was taken from a human donor with HPV-associated anogenital cancer. Collection took place from a patient who underwent chemoradiotherapy. V is TRBV6-1 and J is TRBJ1-3; D unresolved. The CDR3, as DNA: TGTGCCAGCAGTACATTATACACCATATATTTT. It codes for CASSTLYTIYF.